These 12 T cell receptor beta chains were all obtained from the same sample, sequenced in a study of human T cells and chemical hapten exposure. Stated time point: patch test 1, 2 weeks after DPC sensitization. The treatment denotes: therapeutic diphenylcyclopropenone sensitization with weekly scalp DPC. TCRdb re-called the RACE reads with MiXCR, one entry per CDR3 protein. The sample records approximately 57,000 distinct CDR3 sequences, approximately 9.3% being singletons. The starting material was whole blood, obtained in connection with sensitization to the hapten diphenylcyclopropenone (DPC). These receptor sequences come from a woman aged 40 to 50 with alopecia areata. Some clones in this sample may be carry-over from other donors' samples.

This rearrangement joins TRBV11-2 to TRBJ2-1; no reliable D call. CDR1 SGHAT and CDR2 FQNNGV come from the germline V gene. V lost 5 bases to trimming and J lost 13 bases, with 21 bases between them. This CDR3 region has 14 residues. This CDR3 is CASSTIGLVVSQFF. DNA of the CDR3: TGTGCCAGCAGCACAATAGGTTTGGTGGTTTCACAGTTCTTC.

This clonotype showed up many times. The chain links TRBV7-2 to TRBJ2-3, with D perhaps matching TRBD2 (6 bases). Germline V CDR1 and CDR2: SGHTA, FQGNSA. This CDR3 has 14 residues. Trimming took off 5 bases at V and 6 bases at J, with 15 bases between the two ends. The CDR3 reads CASSRATSSDTQYF. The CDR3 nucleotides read TGTGCCAGCAGCCGTGCCACTAGCTCTGATACGCAGTATTTT.

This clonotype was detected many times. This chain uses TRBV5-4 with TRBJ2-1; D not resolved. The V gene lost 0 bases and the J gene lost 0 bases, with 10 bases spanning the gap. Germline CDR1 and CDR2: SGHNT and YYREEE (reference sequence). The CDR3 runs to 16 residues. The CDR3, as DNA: TGTGCCAGCAGCTTGGGAAGGCTGAGCTCCTACAATGAGCAGTTCTTC. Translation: CASSLGRLSSYNEQFF.

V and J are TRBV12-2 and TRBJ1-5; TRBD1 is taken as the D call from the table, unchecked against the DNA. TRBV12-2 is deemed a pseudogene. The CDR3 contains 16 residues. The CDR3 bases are TGTGCAAGTCGCAAAGGGGGGGAGAGAGCTAATCAGCCCCAGCATTTT. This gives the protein CASRKGGERANQPQHF.

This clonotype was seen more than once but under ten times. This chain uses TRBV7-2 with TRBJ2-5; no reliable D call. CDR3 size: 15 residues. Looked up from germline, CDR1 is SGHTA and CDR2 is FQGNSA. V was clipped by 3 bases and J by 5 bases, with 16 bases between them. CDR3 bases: TGTGCCAGCAGCTTGGGCGGACCGCGCCGGGAGACCCAGTACTTC. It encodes CASSLGGPRRETQYF. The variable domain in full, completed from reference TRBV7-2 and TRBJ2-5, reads GAGVSQSPSNKVTEKGKDVELRCDPISGHTALYWYRQSLGQGLEFLIYFQGNSAPDKSGLPSDRFSAERTGGSVSTLTIQRTQQEDSAVYLCASSLGGPRRETQYFGPGTRLLVL.

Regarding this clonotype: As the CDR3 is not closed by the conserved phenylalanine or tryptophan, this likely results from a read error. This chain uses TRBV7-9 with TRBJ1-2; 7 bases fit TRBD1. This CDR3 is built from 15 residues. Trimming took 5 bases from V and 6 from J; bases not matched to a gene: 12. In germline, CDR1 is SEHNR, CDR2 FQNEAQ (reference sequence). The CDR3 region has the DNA TGTGCCAGCAGCGCCGGGACAGTTGGCACCAATGGCTACACCCTT. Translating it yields CASSAGTVGTNGYTL.

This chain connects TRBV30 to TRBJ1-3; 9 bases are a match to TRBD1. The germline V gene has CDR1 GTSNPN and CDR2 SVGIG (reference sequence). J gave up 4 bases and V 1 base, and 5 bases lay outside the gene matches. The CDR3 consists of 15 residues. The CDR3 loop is CAWSGGQGRGNTIYF. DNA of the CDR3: TGTGCCTGGAGTGGAGGACAGGGGAGAGGAAACACCATATATTTT.

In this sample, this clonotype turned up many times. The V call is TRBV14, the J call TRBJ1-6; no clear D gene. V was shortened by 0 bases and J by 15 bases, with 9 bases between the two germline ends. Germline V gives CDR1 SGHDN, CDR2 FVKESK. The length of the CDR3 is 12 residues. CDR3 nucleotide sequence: TGTGCCAGCAGCCAAGAAGGGAGACTCCTCCACTTT. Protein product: CASSQEGRLLHF.

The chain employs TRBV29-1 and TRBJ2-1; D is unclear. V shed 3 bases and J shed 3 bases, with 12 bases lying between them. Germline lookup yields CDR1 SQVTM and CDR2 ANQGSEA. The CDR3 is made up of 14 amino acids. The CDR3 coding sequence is TGCAGCGTTGATGGCTTTGGCAGCTACAATGAGCAGTTCTTC. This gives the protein CSVDGFGSYNEQFF.

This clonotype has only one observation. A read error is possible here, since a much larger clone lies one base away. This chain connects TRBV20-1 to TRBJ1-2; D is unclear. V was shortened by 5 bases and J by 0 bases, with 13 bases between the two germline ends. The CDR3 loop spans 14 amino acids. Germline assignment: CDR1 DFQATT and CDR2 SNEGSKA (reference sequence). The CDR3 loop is CSAPRTSPNYGYTF. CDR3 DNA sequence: TGCAGTGCTCCCCGAACCAGCCCTAACTATGGCTACACCTTC.

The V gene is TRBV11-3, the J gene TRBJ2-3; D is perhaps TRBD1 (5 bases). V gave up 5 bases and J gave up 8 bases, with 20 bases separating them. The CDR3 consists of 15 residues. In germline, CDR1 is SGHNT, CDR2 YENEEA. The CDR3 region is CASSDQTDHTGTQYF. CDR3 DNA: TGTGCCAGCAGCGACCAGACAGATCACACTGGTACGCAGTATTTT.

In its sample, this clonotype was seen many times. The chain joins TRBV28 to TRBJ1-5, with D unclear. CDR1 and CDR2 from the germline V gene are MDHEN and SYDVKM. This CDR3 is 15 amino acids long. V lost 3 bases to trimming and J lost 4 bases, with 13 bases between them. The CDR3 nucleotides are TGTGCCAGCAGTTTTCCTAACGGTCCTAATCAGCCCCAGCATTTT. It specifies CASSFPNGPNQPQHF. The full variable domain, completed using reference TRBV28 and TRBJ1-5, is DVKVTQSSRYLVKRTGEKVFLECVQDMDHENMFWYRQDPGLGLRLIYFSYDVKMKEKGDIPEGYSVSREKKERFSLILESASTNQTSMYLCASSFPNGPNQPQHFGDGTRLSIL.